This T cell receptor (beta chain) was profiled in a study of blood T cell repertoires in COVID-19. Study in general: T cells, B-cell-depleted T cells, or PBMCs provided the cDNA or gDNA that served as material.

Original analysis: Reference gene primers were amplified, and this amplification served to estimate nucleated cell counts. Profiling relied on immunoSEQ multiplex PCR, and the TCRdb table lists in-frame clones only, not all of them. The DNA gave D and trimming, while V, J and clone size come from that table. Of under 85,000 clones in the sample, approximately 88% were seen once. Germline values: CDR1 MNHEY, CDR2 SMNVEV (reference sequence). The CDR3 has 16 residues. Trimming took 5 bases from V and 0 from J, leaving 13 bases between them. Sample: peripheral blood. This receptor was identified in an older man with acute or convalescent COVID-19. The J gene is TRBJ2-2, the V gene TRBV27, with D possibly TRBD2 on 5 matching bases. CDR3 loop: CASSVVGAANTGELFF. CDR3 bases: TGTGCCAGCAGTGTGGTGGGAGCGGCGAACACCGGGGAGCTGTTTTTT.